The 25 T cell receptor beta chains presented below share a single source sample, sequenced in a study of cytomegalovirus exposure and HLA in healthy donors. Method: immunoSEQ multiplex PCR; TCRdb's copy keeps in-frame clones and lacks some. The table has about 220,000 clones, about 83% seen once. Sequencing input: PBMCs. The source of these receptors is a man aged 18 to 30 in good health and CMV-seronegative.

The CDR3 is CASSWGDRSYNSPLHF. CDR3 nucleotide sequence: TGTGCCAGCAGTTGGGGGGATCGCTCCTATAATTCACCCCTCCACTTT. The chain has TRBV6-6 and TRBJ1-6, with a tentative D call TRBD1 (5 bases). CDR1 and CDR2 from the germline V gene are MNHNY and SVGAGI (reference sequence). V lost 4 bases to trimming and J lost 0 bases, with 10 bases between them. This CDR3 is built from 16 residues.

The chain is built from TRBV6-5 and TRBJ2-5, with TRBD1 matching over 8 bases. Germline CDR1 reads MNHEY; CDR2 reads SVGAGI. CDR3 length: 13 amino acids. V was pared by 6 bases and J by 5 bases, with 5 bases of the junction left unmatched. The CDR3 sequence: CASRTRGRETQYF. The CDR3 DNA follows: TGTGCCAGCAGAACCAGGGGGCGGGAGACCCAGTACTTC.

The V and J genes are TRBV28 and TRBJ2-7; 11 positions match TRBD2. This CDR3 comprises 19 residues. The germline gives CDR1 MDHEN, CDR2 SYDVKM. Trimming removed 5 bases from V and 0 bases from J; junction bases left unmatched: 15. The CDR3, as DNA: TGTGCCAGCAGTCCCACCCGGCTAGCGGGAGGCCCTTACTCCTACGAGCAGTACTTC. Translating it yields CASSPTRLAGGPYSYEQYF.

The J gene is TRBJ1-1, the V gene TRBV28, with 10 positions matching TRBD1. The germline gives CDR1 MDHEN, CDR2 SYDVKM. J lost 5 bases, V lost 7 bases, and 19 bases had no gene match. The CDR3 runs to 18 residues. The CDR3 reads CASTIPGQGSAGETEAFF. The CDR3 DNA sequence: TGTGCCAGCACCATACCGGGACAGGGGTCAGCTGGAGAGACTGAAGCTTTCTTT.

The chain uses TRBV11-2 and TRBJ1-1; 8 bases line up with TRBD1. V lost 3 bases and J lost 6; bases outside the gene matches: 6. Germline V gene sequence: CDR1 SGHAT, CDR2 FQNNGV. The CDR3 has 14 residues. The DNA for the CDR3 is TGTGCCAGCAGCTTGAACAGGGGGGTGGCTGAAGCTTTCTTT. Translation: CASSLNRGVAEAFF.

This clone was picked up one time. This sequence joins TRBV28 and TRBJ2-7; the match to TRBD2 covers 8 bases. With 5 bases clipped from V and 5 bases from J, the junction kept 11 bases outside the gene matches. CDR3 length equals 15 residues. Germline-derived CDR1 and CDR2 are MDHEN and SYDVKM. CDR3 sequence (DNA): TGTGCCAGCAGTCGGGCCTCAGCGGGAGTCCACGAGCAGTACTTC. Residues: CASSRASAGVHEQYF.

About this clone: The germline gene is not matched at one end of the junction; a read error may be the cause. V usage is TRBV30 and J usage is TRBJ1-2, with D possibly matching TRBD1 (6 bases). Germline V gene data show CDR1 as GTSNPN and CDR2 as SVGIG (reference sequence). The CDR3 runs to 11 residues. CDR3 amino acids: CAWSVGGAMIF. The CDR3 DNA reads TGTGCCTGGAGTGTTGGGGGGGCGATGATCTTC.

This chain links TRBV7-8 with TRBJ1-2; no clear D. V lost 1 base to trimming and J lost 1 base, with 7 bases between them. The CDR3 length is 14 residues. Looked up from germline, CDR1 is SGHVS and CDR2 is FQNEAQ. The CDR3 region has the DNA TGTGCCAGCAGCTTAGGAGTTCGTAACTATGGCTACACCTTC. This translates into CASSLGVRNYGYTF.

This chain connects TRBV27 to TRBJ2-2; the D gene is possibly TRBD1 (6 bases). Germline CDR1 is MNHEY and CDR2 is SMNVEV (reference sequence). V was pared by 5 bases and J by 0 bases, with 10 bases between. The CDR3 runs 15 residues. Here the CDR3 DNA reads TGTGCCAGCAGTCTGGACAGCGCGAACACCGGGGAGCTGTTTTTT. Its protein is CASSLDSANTGELFF.

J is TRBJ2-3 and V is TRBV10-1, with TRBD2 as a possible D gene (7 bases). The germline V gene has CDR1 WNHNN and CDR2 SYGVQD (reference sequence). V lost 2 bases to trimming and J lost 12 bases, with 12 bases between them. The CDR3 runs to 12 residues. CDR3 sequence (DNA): TGCGCCAGCAGTGAGGGGGGGGCGAGTCAGTATTTT. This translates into CASSEGGASQYF.

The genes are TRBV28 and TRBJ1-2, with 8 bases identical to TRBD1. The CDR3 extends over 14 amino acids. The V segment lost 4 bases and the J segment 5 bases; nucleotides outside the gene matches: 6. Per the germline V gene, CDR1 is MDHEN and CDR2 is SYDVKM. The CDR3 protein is CASSSPGTGYGYTF. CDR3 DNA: TGTGCCAGCAGTTCCCCCGGGACAGGATATGGCTACACCTTC.

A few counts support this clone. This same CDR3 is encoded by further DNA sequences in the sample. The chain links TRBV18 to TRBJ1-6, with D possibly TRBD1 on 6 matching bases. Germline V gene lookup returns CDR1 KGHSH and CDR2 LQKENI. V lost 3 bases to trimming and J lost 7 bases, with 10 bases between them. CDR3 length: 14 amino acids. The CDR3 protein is CASSPGQGNSPLHF. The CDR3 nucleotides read TGTGCCAGCTCACCGGGCCAGGGGAATTCACCCCTCCACTTT.

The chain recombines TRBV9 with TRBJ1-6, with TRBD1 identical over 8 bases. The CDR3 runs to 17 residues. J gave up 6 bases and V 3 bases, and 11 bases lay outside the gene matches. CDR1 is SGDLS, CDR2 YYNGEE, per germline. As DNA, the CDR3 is TGTGCCAGCAGCGGAGACCGACAGGGGAAAGTTAATTCACCCCTCCACTTT. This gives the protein CASSGDRQGKVNSPLHF.

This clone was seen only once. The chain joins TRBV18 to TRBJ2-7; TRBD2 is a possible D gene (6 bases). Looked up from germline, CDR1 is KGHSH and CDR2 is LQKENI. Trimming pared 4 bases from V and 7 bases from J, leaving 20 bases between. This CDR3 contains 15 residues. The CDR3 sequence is CASSLGSGDRGEQYF. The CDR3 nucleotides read TGTGCCAGCTCACTCGGTTCGGGGGACCGAGGGGAGCAGTACTTC.

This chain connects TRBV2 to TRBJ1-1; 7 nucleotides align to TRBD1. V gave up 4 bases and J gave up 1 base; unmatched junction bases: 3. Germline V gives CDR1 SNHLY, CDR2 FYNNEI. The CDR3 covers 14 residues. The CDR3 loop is CASSAWTGNTEAFF. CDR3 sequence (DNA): TGTGCCAGCAGTGCGTGGACAGGGAACACTGAAGCTTTCTTT.

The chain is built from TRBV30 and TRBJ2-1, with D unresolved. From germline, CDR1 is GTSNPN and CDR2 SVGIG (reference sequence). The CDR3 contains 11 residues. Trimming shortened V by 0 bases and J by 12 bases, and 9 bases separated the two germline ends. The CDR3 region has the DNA TGTGCCTGGAGTGTTGGGCCATCGCAGTTCTTC. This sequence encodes CAWSVGPSQFF. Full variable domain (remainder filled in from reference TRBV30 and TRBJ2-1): SQTIHQWPATLVQPVGSPLSLECTVEGTSNPNLYWYRQAAGRGLQLLFYSVGIGQISSEVPQNLSASRPQDRQFILSSKKLLLSDSGFYLCAWSVGPSQFFGPGTRLTVL.

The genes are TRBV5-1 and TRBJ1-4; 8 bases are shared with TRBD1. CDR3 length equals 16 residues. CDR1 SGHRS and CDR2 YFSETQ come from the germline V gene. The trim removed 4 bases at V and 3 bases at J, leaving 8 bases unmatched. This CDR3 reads CASSLGQGQANEKLFF. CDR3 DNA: TGCGCCAGCAGCCTTGGACAGGGACAGGCTAATGAAAAACTGTTTTTT.

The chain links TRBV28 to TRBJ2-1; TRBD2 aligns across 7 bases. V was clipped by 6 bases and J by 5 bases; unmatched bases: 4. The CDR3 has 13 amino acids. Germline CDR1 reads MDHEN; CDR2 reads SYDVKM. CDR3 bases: TGTGCCAGCAGCAGCGGGATTAACAATGAGCAGTTCTTC. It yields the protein CASSSGINNEQFF.

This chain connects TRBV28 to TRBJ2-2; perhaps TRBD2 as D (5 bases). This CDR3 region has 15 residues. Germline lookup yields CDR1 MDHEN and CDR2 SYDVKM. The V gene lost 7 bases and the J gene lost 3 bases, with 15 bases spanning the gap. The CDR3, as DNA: TGTGCCAGCACAATAGCGACGCGGGACACCGGGGAGCTGTTTTTT. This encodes CASTIATRDTGELFF.

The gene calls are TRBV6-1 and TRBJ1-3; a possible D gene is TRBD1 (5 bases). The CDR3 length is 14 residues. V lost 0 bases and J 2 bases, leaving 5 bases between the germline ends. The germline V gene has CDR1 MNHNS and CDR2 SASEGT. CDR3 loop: CASSEAGAGNTIYF. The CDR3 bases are TGTGCCAGCAGTGAAGCAGGGGCTGGAAACACCATATATTTT.

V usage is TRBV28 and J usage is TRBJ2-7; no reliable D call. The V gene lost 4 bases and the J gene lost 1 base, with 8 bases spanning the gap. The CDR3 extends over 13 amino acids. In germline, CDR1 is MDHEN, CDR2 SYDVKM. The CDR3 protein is CASSSASSYEQYF. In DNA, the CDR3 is TGTGCCAGCAGTTCAGCGTCATCCTACGAGCAGTACTTC.

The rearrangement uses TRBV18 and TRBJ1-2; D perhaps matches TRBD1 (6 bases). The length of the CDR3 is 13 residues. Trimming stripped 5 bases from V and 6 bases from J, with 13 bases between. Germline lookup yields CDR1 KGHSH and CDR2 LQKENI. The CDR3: CASSEQGWDGYTF. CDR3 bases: TGTGCCAGCTCAGAACAGGGTTGGGATGGCTACACCTTC.

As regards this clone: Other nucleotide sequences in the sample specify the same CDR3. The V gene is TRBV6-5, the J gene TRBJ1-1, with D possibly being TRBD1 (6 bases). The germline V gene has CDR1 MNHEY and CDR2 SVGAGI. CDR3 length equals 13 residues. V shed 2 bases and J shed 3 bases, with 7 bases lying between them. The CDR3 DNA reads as TGTGCCAGCAGTTACGGGGGCTACACTGAAGCTTTCTTT. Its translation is CASSYGGYTEAFF.

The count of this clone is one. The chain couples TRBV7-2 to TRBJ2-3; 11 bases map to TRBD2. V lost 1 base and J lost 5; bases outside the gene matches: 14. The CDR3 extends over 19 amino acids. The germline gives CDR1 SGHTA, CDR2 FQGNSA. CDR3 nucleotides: TGTGCCAGCAGCTTAGAGGTAGCGGGAGGGCCTCGGCAGTTAGATACGCAGTATTTT. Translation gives CASSLEVAGGPRQLDTQYF.

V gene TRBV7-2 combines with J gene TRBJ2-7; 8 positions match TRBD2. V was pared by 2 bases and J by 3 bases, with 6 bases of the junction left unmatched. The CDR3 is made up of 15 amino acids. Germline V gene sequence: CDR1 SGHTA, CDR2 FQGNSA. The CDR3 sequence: CASSLLAGSNYEQYF. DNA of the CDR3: TGTGCCAGCAGCTTACTAGCGGGTTCAAACTACGAGCAGTACTTC.